Presented here are 19 T cell receptor beta chains from one specimen sequenced in a study of T-cell memory formation after mild COVID-19. Each CDR3 protein gets one entry after TCRdb re-called the 5' RACE reads with MiXCR. Among 200,000 to 250,000 distinct CDR3 sequences, around 9.5% were seen once, and the ten largest hold 3.5% to 4%. The specimen sequenced was PBMCs or a T cell subset sorted from them (not recorded which). Source of these receptors: a man younger than 35 who had mild COVID-19 (a few samples of this study predate the infection). Cell type and time point are not known.

The J gene is TRBJ1-1, the V gene TRBV2, with a tentative D call TRBD1 (5 bases). The CDR3 loop spans 13 amino acids. Germline V CDR1 and CDR2: SNHLY, FYNNEI. This CDR3 reads CAGGLDMNTEAFF. The CDR3 DNA follows: TGTGCGGGGGGATTGGACATGAACACTGAAGCTTTCTTT.

This clonotype was detected a few times. CDR3 in DNA: TGTGCCATCAGTACGGACAGCTCTGGAAACACCATATATTTT. Amino acids: CAISTDSSGNTIYF. This chain joins TRBV10-3 and TRBJ1-3; possibly TRBD1 for D (6 bases). Trimming left V 5 bases short and J 0 bases short, with 8 bases between. The CDR3 is 14 residues long. Germline V gene data show CDR1 as ENHRY and CDR2 as SYGVKD.

As to this clonotype: A read error may produce the germline difference seen at one junction end. This rearrangement joins TRBV5-1 to TRBJ1-2; 11 bases align to TRBD1. The CDR3 sequence is 17 residues long. Germline loops: CDR1 SGHRS, CDR2 YFSETQ. The CDR3 loop is CDSSLAGGQGARYGYTF. CDR3 sequence (DNA): TGCGACAGCAGCTTGGCCGGCGGACAGGGGGCAAGATATGGCTACACCTTC.

The chain combines TRBV24-1 with TRBJ2-7; possible D gene TRBD2, 5 bases. From germline, CDR1 is KGHDR and CDR2 SFDVKD. The CDR3 runs to 13 residues. The ends were cut back, 3 bases at V and 5 bases at J, with 10 bases in the middle. The CDR3 nucleotides are TGTGCCACCAGTGATCACGGGGTCCACGAGCAGTACGTC. This translates into CATSDHGVHEQYV.

This clonotype was counted a few times. The V gene is TRBV5-1, the J gene TRBJ1-1, with TRBD1 as a possible D gene (6 bases). CDR3 size: 15 residues. Germline values: CDR1 SGHRS, CDR2 YFSETQ. V gave up 0 bases and J gave up 5 bases, with 14 bases separating them. CDR3 loop: CASSLEVGGATEAFF. The CDR3 DNA reads TGCGCCAGCAGCTTGGAGGTCGGGGGCGCAACTGAAGCTTTCTTT. The whole variable domain, filled in from reference TRBV5-1 and TRBJ1-1, reads KAGVTQTPRYLIKTRGQQVTLSCSPISGHRSVSWYQQTPGQGLQFLFEYFSETQRNKGNFPGRFSGRQFSNSRSEMNVSTLELGDSALYLCASSLEVGGATEAFFGQGTRLTVV.

This clonotype has a handful of counts. The genes are TRBV4-2 and TRBJ2-7; no clear D gene. The CDR3 loop spans 15 amino acids. In germline, CDR1 is LGHNA, CDR2 YNFKEQ. CDR3 in amino acids: CASSQDRAEPQVLHV. The CDR3 coding sequence is TGTGCCAGCAGCCAAGATAGGGCAGAGCCCCAGGTCCTGCATGTC.

This chain links TRBV20-1 with TRBJ1-1, with D unclear. The CDR3 has 12 residues. Germline V gene lookup returns CDR1 DFQATT and CDR2 SNEGSKA (reference sequence). The CDR3 region is CSATLPFTEAFF. The CDR3 coding sequence is TGCAGCGCCACTCTACCTTTTACTGAAGCTTTCTTT.

The chain has TRBV10-1 and TRBJ2-7; unclear D gene. The CDR3 totals 13 residues. V gave up 0 bases and J gave up 3 bases, with 6 bases separating them. Germline assignment: CDR1 WNHNN and CDR2 SYGVQD (reference sequence). Here the CDR3 DNA reads TGCGCCAGCAGTGAGTCAGGTCGCTACGAGCAGTACTTC. Residues: CASSESGRYEQYF.

There are many counts of this clonotype. The chain links TRBV5-1 to TRBJ2-3; no reliable D call. This CDR3 contains 14 residues. V dropped 0 bases and J dropped 1 base, with 6 bases sitting between them. CDR1 SGHRS and CDR2 YFSETQ come from the germline V gene. The DNA for the CDR3 is TGCGCCAGCAGCTTGGGTAGGGGCACAGATACGCAGTATTTT. This encodes CASSLGRGTDTQYF. Based on the CDR3 plus reference TRBV5-1 and TRBJ2-3, the full variable domain is KAGVTQTPRYLIKTRGQQVTLSCSPISGHRSVSWYQQTPGQGLQFLFEYFSETQRNKGNFPGRFSGRQFSNSRSEMNVSTLELGDSALYLCASSLGRGTDTQYFGPGTRLTVL.

The chain recombines TRBV6-6 with TRBJ2-3; tentatively, D is TRBD2 (5 bases). Germline V gene data show CDR1 as MNHNY and CDR2 as SVGAGI (reference sequence). Trimming left V 7 bases short and J 2 bases short, with 13 bases between. The CDR3 has 14 residues. The DNA of the CDR3 is TGTGCCAGCACCCAGCGGAAGCCCACAGATACGCAGTATTTT. This codes for CASTQRKPTDTQYF.

This clonotype was seen many times. This chain connects TRBV4-3 to TRBJ2-5; TRBD2 agrees at 10 bases. Trimming took 8 bases from V and 0 from J; bases not matched to a gene: 9. The CDR3 extends over 16 amino acids. CDR1 is LGHNA, CDR2 YSLEER, per germline. The CDR3 loop reads CASARASGGNQETQYF. Here the CDR3 DNA reads TGCGCCAGCGCCAGGGCTAGCGGGGGAAACCAAGAGACCCAGTACTTC.

This clonotype was counted between two and nine times. This chain links TRBV27 with TRBJ1-1, with no clear D. The V gene's germline CDR1 is MNHEY and CDR2 SMNVEV (reference sequence). V gave up 4 bases and J gave up 9 bases, with 12 bases separating them. The CDR3 is 12 residues long. CDR3 region: CASSSPTRKAFF. Written as DNA, the CDR3 is TGTGCCAGCAGTTCCCCGACTAGAAAAGCTTTCTTT.

The V gene is TRBV10-3, the J gene TRBJ2-3; 11 nucleotides line up with TRBD2. The CDR3 has 15 amino acids. Per germline, CDR1 ENHRY and CDR2 SYGVKD. V lost 4 bases to trimming and J lost 5 bases; unmatched junction nucleotides: 5. The CDR3, as DNA: TGTGCCATCAGTGCCTCTAGCGGGGGGAGAGATACGCAGTATTTT. The encoded protein is CAISASSGGRDTQYF.

The chain employs TRBV7-9 and TRBJ1-1, with D possibly being TRBD1 (5 bases). The CDR3 consists of 14 residues. The V end lost 3 bases, the J end lost 2 bases, and 10 bases lay between the germline ends. Germline V gives CDR1 SEHNR, CDR2 FQNEAQ (reference sequence). CDR3: CASSFGRVNTEAFF. CDR3 DNA sequence: TGTGCCAGCAGCTTCGGCAGGGTCAACACTGAAGCTTTCTTT.

The chain has TRBV7-2 and TRBJ1-2; 8 nucleotides line up with TRBD1. Germline V gene data show CDR1 as SGHTA and CDR2 as FQGNSA. The CDR3 runs to 15 residues. J lost 5 bases, V lost 5 bases, and 10 bases had no gene match. In nucleotides, the CDR3 is TGTGCCAGCAGCCCCCGGACAGGGAGGGGATATGGCTACACCTTC. This gives the protein CASSPRTGRGYGYTF.

V gene TRBV4-1 combines with J gene TRBJ1-5; no clear D. The CDR3 consists of 9 residues. Trimming left V 3 bases short and J 11 bases short, with 2 bases between. CDR1 MGHRA and CDR2 YSYEKL come from the germline V gene. CDR3 region: CASSQAQHF. The DNA for the CDR3 is TGCGCCAGCAGCCAGGCCCAGCATTTT.

This clonotype was seen only a few times. The chain couples TRBV2 to TRBJ2-1; D perhaps matches TRBD2 (5 bases). This CDR3 region has 16 residues. Per the germline V gene, CDR1 is SNHLY and CDR2 is FYNNEI. V was cut by 0 bases and J by 2 bases, with 11 bases left in between. CDR3: CASSEAPATTYNEQFF. CDR3 DNA: TGTGCCAGCAGTGAAGCGCCTGCGACTACCTACAATGAGCAGTTCTTC.

The chain carries TRBV12-3 or TRBV12-4 and TRBJ1-3; TRBD1 matches at 7 bases. CDR3 length: 14 amino acids. J lost 0 bases, V lost 6 bases, and 2 bases had no gene match. The CDR3 nucleotides read TGTGCCAGCAGGCACAGGGGCTCTGGAAACACCATATATTTT. Protein product: CASRHRGSGNTIYF.

In its sample, this clonotype was seen a few times. V and J are TRBV5-5 and TRBJ1-2; TRBD1 agrees at 7 bases. The CDR3 loop spans 15 amino acids. Germline trimming cut 0 bases from V and 5 bases from J; bases unmatched to any gene: 7. Germline V lookup: CDR1 SGHKS, CDR2 YYEKEE (reference sequence). CDR3 DNA sequence: TGTGCCAGCAGCTTGGAGGACAGGCAGGGGTATGGCTACACCTTC. This gives the protein CASSLEDRQGYGYTF. The full variable domain, its missing parts supplied by reference TRBV5-5 and TRBJ1-2, is DAGVTQSPTHLIKTRGQQVTLRCSPISGHKSVSWYQQVLGQGPQFIFQYYEKEERGRGNFPDRFSARQFPNYSSELNVNALLLGDSALYLCASSLEDRQGYGYTFGSGTRLTVV.